What follows are 24 T cell receptor beta chains derived from one specimen sequenced in a study of regulatory T cells in long-lasting Graves disease (dated by TCRdb to the early 2020s). What this sample's time point label stands for: persistent/refractory GD, antithyroid drugs over 5 years with positive TRAb. For both TCR sequencing and RNA sequencing, RNA was extracted from PBMCs using TRIzol. The receptor library was made with multiplex PCR. The instrument given in TCRdb is Illumina HiSeq 4000. CDR3 regions were amplified by Arm-PCR with iRepertoire HTBI primers to construct TCR beta libraries. In TCRdb, the public reads were trimmed at Q25 with fastp and aligned with MiXCR, with productive beta chains retained. Rows with one shared CDR3 protein collapse into an entry with the most common genes and DNA. This sample has more than 300,000 distinct CDR3 sequences in its table, and roughly a fifth of those were observed once. Of the sample, just under 30% is held by the ten largest clones.

This specimen was peripheral blood mononuclear cells (PBMCs), taken when the disease was refractory, from a patient treated with antithyroid drugs. These receptors originate from a female donor with Graves disease.

This clonotype was detected many times. This rearrangement joins TRBV2 to TRBJ2-4; 9 bases are shared with TRBD2. V gave up 6 bases and J gave up 6 bases; unmatched junction bases: 15. Germline assignment: CDR1 SNHLY and CDR2 FYNNEI. The CDR3 is made up of 17 amino acids. CDR3: CASSQLAGQLPANIQYF. In DNA form, the CDR3 reads TGTGCCAGCAGCCAGCTAGCGGGACAATTGCCTGCAAACATTCAGTACTTC. The full variable domain, with the rest looked up from reference TRBV2 and TRBJ2-4, is EPEVTQTPSHQVTQMGQEVILRCVPISNHLYFYWYRQILGQKVEFLVSFYNNEISEKSEIFDDQFSVERPDGSNFTLKIRSTKLEDSAMYFCASSQLAGQLPANIQYFGAGTRLSVL.

This clonotype was counted ten times or more. The CDR3 sequence: CASRSSGTGMYTF. CDR3 DNA sequence: TGTGCCAGCAGATCTTCCGGGACGGGGATGTACACCTTC. The chain joins TRBV6-1 to TRBJ1-2, with D tentatively TRBD1 (5 bases). Germline CDR1 reads MNHNS; CDR2 reads SASEGT. The CDR3 is 13 amino acids. Trimming took off 6 bases at V and 11 bases at J, with 19 bases between the two ends.

This clonotype has at least ten counts. The chain combines TRBV12-3 or TRBV12-4 with TRBJ1-1; no reliable D call. Trimming took 8 bases from V and 2 from J, leaving 21 bases between them. The CDR3 is made up of 16 amino acids. CDR3 sequence reads: CASHKGPASGNTEAFF. DNA of the CDR3: TGTGCCAGCCATAAAGGCCCCGCCTCGGGCAACACTGAAGCTTTCTTT.

This clonotype was observed at least ten times. The chain joins TRBV6-1 to TRBJ2-5; the D is unclear. V was clipped by 1 base and J by 4 bases, with 16 bases between them. Germline CDR1 and CDR2: MNHNS and SASEGT. CDR3 length: 16 amino acids. Here the CDR3 DNA reads TGTGCCAGCAGTGAAGTGGGCAGTCTATCTTCAGAGACCCAGTACTTC. Its protein product is CASSEVGSLSSETQYF.

J is TRBJ2-1 and V is TRBV30; 13 nucleotides match TRBD2. V lost 4 bases, J lost 7 bases, and 13 bases stayed unmatched. The CDR3 sequence is 17 residues long. Germline assignment: CDR1 GTSNPN and CDR2 SVGIG (reference sequence). CDR3 coding DNA: TGTGCCTGGACCAGGACTAGCGGGAGTAGTATAAAGAATGAGCAGTTCTTC. Translating gives CAWTRTSGSSIKNEQFF. The variable domain in full, with the rest retrieved from reference TRBV30 and TRBJ2-1, is SQTIHQWPATLVQPVGSPLSLECTVEGTSNPNLYWYRQAAGRGLQLLFYSVGIGQISSEVPQNLSASRPQDRQFILSSKKLLLSDSGFYLCAWTRTSGSSIKNEQFFGPGTRLTVL.

This clonotype was detected ten times or more. This rearrangement joins TRBV11-1 to TRBJ2-4; possibly TRBD1 for D (6 bases). V lost 0 bases and J 2 bases, leaving 17 bases between the germline ends. Germline V gene data show CDR1 as SGHAT and CDR2 as FQDESV (reference sequence). CDR3 size: 18 residues. The DNA for the CDR3 is TGTGCCAGCAGCTTAGCTATGACAGGCAGTGTAACCAAAAACATTCAGTACTTC. Its translation: CASSLAMTGSVTKNIQYF.

This clonotype has ten or more counts. The V gene is TRBV7-2, the J gene TRBJ2-7; possible D gene TRBD2, 6 bases. The CDR3 totals 14 residues. With 3 bases removed from V and 6 bases from J, the gap between germline ends came to 15 bases. Per the germline V gene, CDR1 is SGHTA and CDR2 is FQGNSA. The CDR3 sequence is CASSLNWEVGEQYF. The CDR3 bases are TGTGCCAGCAGCTTGAACTGGGAGGTGGGCGAGCAGTACTTC.

In this sample, this clonotype turned up many times. V gene TRBV2 combines with J gene TRBJ1-1; tentative D call: TRBD1 (5 bases). V was cut by 6 bases and J by 5 bases, with 13 bases left in between. The V gene's germline CDR1 is SNHLY and CDR2 FYNNEI. This CDR3 region has 13 residues. CDR3 in amino acids: CASSYDRRTEAFF. As DNA, the CDR3 is TGTGCCAGCAGCTATGACAGACGGACTGAAGCTTTCTTT.

Regarding this clonotype: One junction end does not reproduce the germline sequence, and a read error may be involved. CDR3 in amino acids: CASSQDSLRGAYEQYF. CDR3 DNA: TGCGCCAGCAGCCAAGATTCGTTGAGGGGAGCCTACGAGCAGTACTTC. This chain uses TRBV11-2 with TRBJ2-7, with D perhaps given as TRBD1 or TRBD2 (5 bases each). The CDR3 contains 16 residues. The V gene's germline CDR1 is SGHAT and CDR2 FQNNGV.

This clonotype was detected only a few times. The rearrangement uses TRBV29-1 and TRBJ2-5, with 10 nucleotides matching TRBD1. Per the germline V gene, CDR1 is SQVTM and CDR2 is ANQGSEA. With 7 bases clipped from V and 3 bases from J, the junction kept 2 bases outside the gene matches. The CDR3 consists of 12 residues. CDR3 residues: CSGGQGEETQYF. The DNA of the CDR3 is TGCAGCGGAGGACAGGGGGAAGAGACCCAGTACTTC.

The rearrangement links TRBV7-2 to TRBJ2-5, with 10 bases that match TRBD1. The CDR3 consists of 14 residues. V lost 5 bases and J lost 7; bases outside the gene matches: 7. In germline, CDR1 is SGHTA, CDR2 FQGNSA. CDR3 sequence reads: CASSPGTGAATQYF. Here the CDR3 DNA reads TGTGCCAGCAGCCCCGGGACAGGGGCTGCGACCCAGTACTTC.

This clonotype was seen repeatedly, ten times or more. The chain joins TRBV20-1 to TRBJ2-5; no firm D call. Trimming left V 0 bases short and J 4 bases short, with 18 bases between. Per germline, CDR1 DFQATT and CDR2 SNEGSKA (reference sequence). CDR3 size: 16 residues. The CDR3 DNA sequence: TGCAGTGCTAGAGATATTGGGTCGGGCAGTCGAGAGACCCAGTACTTC. Its translation is CSARDIGSGSRETQYF.

The table lists this clonotype with many counts. This sequence joins TRBV12-5 and TRBJ2-7, with D perhaps matching TRBD1 or TRBD2 (5 bases each). The V end lost 2 bases, the J end lost 0 bases, and 14 bases lay between the germline ends. The germline gives CDR1 LGHNT, CDR2 FRNRAP. The CDR3 loop spans 16 amino acids. The CDR3 DNA reads TGTGCTAGTGGTTTGACCCGGGACGGACGCTCCTACGAGCAGTACTTC. Translation: CASGLTRDGRSYEQYF. Drawing the rest from reference TRBV12-5 and TRBJ2-7, the complete variable domain is DARVTQTPRHKVTEMGQEVTMRCQPILGHNTVFWYRQTMMQGLELLAYFRNRAPLDDSGMPKDRFSAEMPDATLATLKIQPSEPRDSAVYFCASGLTRDGRSYEQYFGPGTRLTVT.

This clonotype has only a few counts. V gene TRBV6-1 combines with J gene TRBJ2-3, with 10 bases aligning to TRBD2. This CDR3 has 15 amino acids. V dropped 8 bases and J dropped 7; count of bases not matched to a gene: 12. Germline V lookup: CDR1 MNHNS, CDR2 SASEGT. The CDR3: CASQPRTSGTYTQYF. The CDR3 DNA sequence: TGTGCCAGCCAGCCTCGGACTAGCGGAACTTATACGCAGTATTTT.

Ten or more counts support this clonotype. This chain connects TRBV27 to TRBJ1-2; D remains unclear. The germline V gene has CDR1 MNHEY and CDR2 SMNVEV (reference sequence). The CDR3 extends over 13 amino acids. V was clipped by 5 bases and J by 3 bases, with 10 bases between them. CDR3 region: CASSPGDYYGYTF. The CDR3, as DNA: TGTGCCAGCAGTCCAGGAGATTACTATGGCTACACCTTC.

Ten or more counts support this clonotype. The V and J genes are TRBV7-6 and TRBJ2-7; 7 positions agree with TRBD2. The CDR3 is made up of 18 amino acids. The V gene's germline CDR1 is SGHVS and CDR2 FNYEAQ. V lost 5 bases to trimming and J lost 3 bases; unmatched junction nucleotides: 19. The CDR3 nucleotides read TGTGCCAGCAGCCTGGCGGGTTATAGGGCGGGAGCGATCTACGAGCAGTACTTC. It is translated as CASSLAGYRAGAIYEQYF.

This clonotype was recorded at least ten times. The chain combines TRBV18 with TRBJ1-6; D not certain. V was clipped by 2 bases and J by 0 bases, with 8 bases between them. The CDR3 has 16 amino acids. Germline CDR1 and CDR2: KGHSH and LQKENI. CDR3 nucleotide sequence: TGTGCCAGCTCACCAGAAAGGAGCTCCTATAATTCACCCCTCCACTTT. This codes for CASSPERSSYNSPLHF.

The chain joins TRBV28 to TRBJ2-6, with 7 bases aligning to TRBD2. With 0 bases clipped from V and 1 base from J, the junction kept 0 bases outside the gene matches. This CDR3 comprises 16 residues. Germline values: CDR1 MDHEN, CDR2 SYDVKM. CDR3 in amino acids: CASSLWGGSGANVLTF. CDR3 coding DNA: TGTGCCAGCAGTTTATGGGGGGGGTCTGGGGCCAACGTCCTGACTTTC.

The CDR3 sequence is CASAYSGSTDTQYF. The CDR3 bases are TGTGCCAGCGCGTATAGCGGGAGCACAGATACGCAGTATTTT. The V and J genes are TRBV27 and TRBJ2-3; 7 bases agree with TRBD2. CDR3 length: 14 residues. Germline CDR1 and CDR2: MNHEY and SMNVEV (reference sequence). V gave up 8 bases and J gave up 0 bases; unmatched junction bases: 5.

This clonotype was seen a single time. The rearrangement links TRBV10-3 to TRBJ1-1; 7 bases are a match to TRBD1. This CDR3 has 16 amino acids. V lost 5 bases, J lost 4 bases, and 13 bases stayed unmatched. Germline lookup yields CDR1 ENHRY and CDR2 SYGVKD. CDR3 residues: CAISYRIQGPSTEAFF. The CDR3 nucleotides are TGTGCCATCAGTTACCGGATACAGGGGCCGAGCACTGAAGCTTTCTTT.

CDR3 amino acids: CASSAVGEQYF. The CDR3 DNA is TGCGCCAGCAGTGCCGTAGGCGAGCAGTACTTC. The V call is TRBV10-2, the J call TRBJ2-7; no clear D. Germline lookup yields CDR1 WSHSY and CDR2 SAAADI. There are 11 residues in the CDR3. Trimming took 4 bases from V and 6 from J, leaving 7 bases between them.

The chain is built from TRBV27 and TRBJ2-7; 9 bases are shared with TRBD1. With 8 bases clipped from V and 5 bases from J, the junction kept 19 bases outside the gene matches. The CDR3 runs 17 residues. Germline CDR1 reads MNHEY; CDR2 reads SMNVEV (reference sequence). The CDR3 nucleotides are TGTGCCAGCGGCGACCGGACAGGGGAAATCATCGATAACGAGCAGTACTTC. It translates to CASGDRTGEIIDNEQYF.

This clonotype was detected only a few times. The rearrangement uses TRBV7-2 and TRBJ2-7, with 11 bases aligning to TRBD2. Germline V gene data show CDR1 as SGHTA and CDR2 as FQGNSA. V was clipped by 5 bases and J by 3 bases; unmatched bases: 6. The length of the CDR3 is 15 residues. The CDR3 DNA reads TGTGCCAGCAGCCCTCTAGCGGGGGGTCACTACGAGCAGTACTTC. It encodes CASSPLAGGHYEQYF.

This clonotype occurred a few times. The genes are TRBV28 and TRBJ1-4, with D unclear. Germline CDR1 MDHEN, CDR2 SYDVKM. The V and J ends lost 3 bases and 6 bases respectively, with 5 bases between them. This CDR3 region has 12 residues. The CDR3 spells CASSFRHEKLFF. Here the CDR3 DNA reads TGTGCCAGCAGTTTCAGGCATGAAAAACTGTTTTTT.